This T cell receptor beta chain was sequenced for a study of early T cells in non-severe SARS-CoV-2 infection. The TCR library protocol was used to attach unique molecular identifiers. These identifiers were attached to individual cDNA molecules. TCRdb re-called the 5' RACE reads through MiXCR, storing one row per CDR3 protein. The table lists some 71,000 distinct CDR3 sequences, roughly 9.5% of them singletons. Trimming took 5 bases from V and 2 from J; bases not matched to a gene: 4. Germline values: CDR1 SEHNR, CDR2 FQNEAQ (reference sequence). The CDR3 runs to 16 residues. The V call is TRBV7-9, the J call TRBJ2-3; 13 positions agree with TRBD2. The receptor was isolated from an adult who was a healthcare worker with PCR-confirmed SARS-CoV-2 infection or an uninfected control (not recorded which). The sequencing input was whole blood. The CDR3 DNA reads TGTGCCAGCAGCCATACTAGCGGGGGGGCCACAGATACGCAGTATTTT. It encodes CASSHTSGGATDTQYF.